This T cell receptor beta chain was documented in a study of T cells in women clearing cervical HPV infection. The overall study: Cases were women with histologically confirmed HPV16-related CIN3 or worse, including 2 invasive cancers. Controls' single incident HPV16 infection cleared within 12 months without precancer.

CDR3 size: 19 residues. Germline CDR1 and CDR2: LNHDA and SQIVND (reference sequence). J gave up 2 bases and V 3 bases, and 14 bases lay outside the gene matches. As for this clone: Read sequence stops 3 residues before the CDR3 end, and the germline J gene provides the missing end.

Generated by immunoSEQ multiplex PCR, the TCRdb table keeps only in-frame clones and is missing some. Recorded here are about 30,000 clones; the top ten clones represent roughly 7.7%. Material for sequencing was blood buffy coat. The chain has TRBV19 and TRBJ1-5, with TRBD1 matching over 9 bases. The TCR was taken from a woman between 18 and 70 years old with a cervical HPV16 infection that either progressed to CIN3+ or cleared (not recorded which). The CDR3 loop reads CASSIGGTGIEIRNQPQHF. Incomplete CDR3 DNA: TGTGCCAGTAGTATTGGGGGGACAGGGATCGAAATACGCAATCAGCCC.